These 13 T cell receptor beta chains were sequenced from one sample in a study of blood T cells in healthy people across ages. For the second PCR, which ran for roughly 6 to 12 cycles, a sample-barcoded 5' primer and a J-beta primer mix were used. TCRdb itself ran the 5' RACE reads through MiXCR, one entry per CDR3 protein. The table has 1.2 million to 1.5 million distinct CDR3 sequences, 59% seen once. What was sequenced was blood. The receptors were sampled from a man aged 18 to 35 in good health.

The V gene is TRBV6-1, the J gene TRBJ1-2; D might be TRBD1 (6 bases). The CDR3 runs to 14 residues. V lost 6 bases to trimming and J lost 5 bases, with 16 bases between them. Per the germline V gene, CDR1 is MNHNS and CDR2 is SASEGT. Here the CDR3 DNA reads TGTGCCAGCAGCGGAGCCGGGACACAGTATGGCTACACCTTC. Translated: CASSGAGTQYGYTF.

This clonotype was seen more than once but under ten times. The chain couples TRBV7-2 to TRBJ2-5; 8 nucleotides agree with TRBD1. Trimming at V came to 4 bases and at J to 4 bases, leaving 5 bases not matched to a gene. In germline, CDR1 is SGHTA, CDR2 FQGNSA. This CDR3 has 14 residues. The CDR3 spells CASSSRTGRETQYF. Here the CDR3 DNA reads TGTGCCAGCAGCTCCCGGACAGGGAGAGAGACCCAGTACTTC.

V gene TRBV15 combines with J gene TRBJ2-1, with 7 bases aligning to TRBD2. The CDR3 spans 16 residues. Per germline, CDR1 LNHNV and CDR2 YYDKDF (reference sequence). V lost 0 bases and J lost 8; bases outside the gene matches: 10. The CDR3 loop is CATSRDGGGLNYEQFF. DNA for the CDR3: TGTGCCACCAGCAGAGATGGGGGGGGACTAAACTATGAGCAGTTCTTC.

There are a few counts of this clonotype. This chain connects TRBV9 to TRBJ2-3; a weak D match, TRBD2 (5 bases). Germline V lookup: CDR1 SGDLS, CDR2 YYNGEE. The CDR3 sequence is 17 residues long. Trimming left V 0 bases short and J 0 bases short, with 14 bases between. The CDR3 spells CASSVDEGSYSTDTQYF. The DNA for the CDR3 is TGTGCCAGCAGCGTAGACGAGGGCTCCTATAGCACAGATACGCAGTATTTT.

This chain links TRBV29-1 with TRBJ2-3; 9 bases match TRBD1. V shed 4 bases, J shed 2 bases, and the junction held 4 bases outside the gene matches. Germline loops: CDR1 SQVTM, CDR2 ANQGSEA. The CDR3 covers 14 residues. CDR3 sequence (DNA): TGCAGCGTTGGGGGACAGGGAGTCACAGATACGCAGTATTTT. Protein: CSVGGQGVTDTQYF.

This chain's CDR3 is CASSGGNTYNEQFF. CDR3 nucleotide sequence: TGCGCCAGCAGCGGGGGGAACACCTACAATGAGCAGTTCTTC. V gene TRBV4-1 combines with J gene TRBJ2-1; D possibly corresponds to TRBD2 (6 bases). Looked up from germline, CDR1 is MGHRA and CDR2 is YSYEKL. V was clipped by 5 bases and J by 2 bases, with 10 bases between them. This CDR3 region has 14 residues.

In this sample, this clonotype turned up a few times. This chain links TRBV4-3 with TRBJ2-2, with D possibly matching TRBD1 (5 bases). CDR3 length equals 14 residues. Germline V gene sequence: CDR1 LGHNA, CDR2 YSLEER. Trimming pared 0 bases from V and 5 bases from J, leaving 7 bases between. The CDR3 nucleotides are TGCGCCAGCAGCCAAGATTGGACAACCGGGGAGCTGTTTTTT. Protein product: CASSQDWTTGELFF.

The V gene is TRBV2, the J gene TRBJ2-2, with D possibly TRBD1 on 6 matching bases. The V end was cut by 6 bases, the J end by 0 bases, with 11 bases between. The CDR3 contains 15 residues. Per the germline V gene, CDR1 is SNHLY and CDR2 is FYNNEI. This chain's CDR3 is CASRHRDSNTGELFF. The DNA for the CDR3 is TGTGCCAGCAGACACAGGGATTCGAACACCGGGGAGCTGTTTTTT.

The CDR3 is CASSLGHRAANTEAFF. In nucleotides, the CDR3 is TGTGCCAGCAGCTTAGGCCACCGGGCGGCGAACACTGAAGCTTTCTTT. J is TRBJ1-1 and V is TRBV11-2; D is unresolved. CDR1 and CDR2 from the germline V gene are SGHAT and FQNNGV. The CDR3 runs 16 residues. V was trimmed by 1 base and J by 1 base, leaving 13 bases between them.

V gene TRBV11-3 combines with J gene TRBJ2-2, with D possibly TRBD2 on 6 matching bases. Germline V lookup: CDR1 SGHNT, CDR2 YENEEA. The CDR3 covers 15 residues. V was trimmed by 4 bases and J by 4 bases, leaving 13 bases between them. The CDR3: CASSSVFGGTGELFF. CDR3 DNA sequence: TGTGCCAGCAGCTCCGTATTCGGGGGCACCGGGGAGCTGTTTTTT.

The J gene is TRBJ1-4, the V gene TRBV5-1, with D possibly being TRBD1 (6 bases). The CDR3 covers 17 residues. V lost 2 bases and J lost 4, with 18 bases in between. Germline assignment: CDR1 SGHRS and CDR2 YFSETQ. The DNA of the CDR3 is TGCGCCAGCAGCTTTACAGGGCCTCCGACCTTTAATGAAAAACTGTTTTTT. Residues: CASSFTGPPTFNEKLFF. Drawing the rest from reference TRBV5-1 and TRBJ1-4, the complete variable domain is KAGVTQTPRYLIKTRGQQVTLSCSPISGHRSVSWYQQTPGQGLQFLFEYFSETQRNKGNFPGRFSGRQFSNSRSEMNVSTLELGDSALYLCASSFTGPPTFNEKLFFGSGTQLSVL.

Written as DNA, the CDR3 is TGCGCCAGCAGCCAAGTTTCGGATCCCGTCGAGCAGTACTTC. Residues: CASSQVSDPVEQYF. The gene calls are TRBV4-1 and TRBJ2-5; D not resolved. The J call is uncertain, as TRBJ2-7 better fits the DNA end. This CDR3 has 14 residues. CDR1 is MGHRA, CDR2 YSYEKL, per germline.

A word on this clonotype: This may be a read error, as it is one base from a much larger clone. The V and J genes are TRBV6-6 and TRBJ2-7; possibly TRBD2 for D (6 bases). Trimming left V 5 bases short and J 0 bases short, with 17 bases between. Looked up from germline, CDR1 is MNHNY and CDR2 is SVGAGI (reference sequence). This CDR3 has 16 amino acids. The CDR3: CASSALVTGGSYEQYF. The CDR3 nucleotides are TGTGCCAGCAGTGCCCTTGTGACCGGGGGCTCCTACGAGCAGTACTTC.